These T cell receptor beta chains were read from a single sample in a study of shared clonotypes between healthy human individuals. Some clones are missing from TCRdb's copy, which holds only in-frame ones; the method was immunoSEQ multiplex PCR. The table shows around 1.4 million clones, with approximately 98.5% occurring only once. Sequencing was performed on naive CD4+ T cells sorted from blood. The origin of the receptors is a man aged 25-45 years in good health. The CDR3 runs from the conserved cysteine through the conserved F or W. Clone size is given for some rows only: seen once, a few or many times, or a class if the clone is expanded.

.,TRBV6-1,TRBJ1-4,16,CASSETTTAQNEKLFF
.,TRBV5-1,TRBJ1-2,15,CASSAALSTGVSNTF
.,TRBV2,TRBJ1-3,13,CASNARSGNTIYF
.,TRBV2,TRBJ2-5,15,CASRMDSRSGETQYF
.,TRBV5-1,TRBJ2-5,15,CASTDTRAGGETQYF
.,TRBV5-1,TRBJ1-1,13,CASSLSRPTEAFF
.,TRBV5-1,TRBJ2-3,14,CASAGQGATDTQYF
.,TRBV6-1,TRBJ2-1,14,CASSVAGADNEQFF
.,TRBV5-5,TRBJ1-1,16,CASSHLVDRRNTEAFF
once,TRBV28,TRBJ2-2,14,CASSTSTNTGELFF
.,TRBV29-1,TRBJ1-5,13,CSVETGQGGPQHF
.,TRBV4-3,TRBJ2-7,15,CASSQESGRAYEQYF
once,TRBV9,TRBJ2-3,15,CASSGRAGGTDTQYF
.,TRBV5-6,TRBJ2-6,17,CASSTLPGGAGANVLTF
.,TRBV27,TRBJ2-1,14,CASSFLRDRMDQFF
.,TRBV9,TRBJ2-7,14,CASSVASGLGEQYF
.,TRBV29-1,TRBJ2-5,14,CSVSRGRIQETQYF